This T cell receptor (beta chain) is drawn from a study of a mutant IDH1 vaccine in newly diagnosed glioma. Looking at the study overall: Eight vaccine doses were administered to patients at weeks 1, 3, 5, 7, 11, 15, 19 and 23. First vaccine doses came 4-6 weeks after radiotherapy alone, or with temozolomide cycles. General study findings and limits: In around 93% of patients, immune responses induced by the vaccine occurred.

Looked up from germline, CDR1 is KGHSH and CDR2 is LQKENI. The CDR3 is made up of 13 amino acids. The J segment lost 4 bases and the V segment lost 2 bases, leaving 2 bases of the junction unmatched. Time point: week 23, last vaccination. Vaccination used 300 ug of mutant IDH1 20-mer peptide per dose, with topical imiquimod. Of note for this clone: Antigen unknown.

Generated by immunoSEQ multiplex PCR, the TCRdb table keeps only in-frame clones and is missing some. The sample includes about 30,000 clones, over 75% of them seen just once. The chain has TRBV18 and TRBJ2-7; 7 bases are a match to TRBD1. This TCR was recovered from a man aged 35-49 years with glioma. The starting material was PBMCs, obtained from a glioma patient whose treatment included an IDH1 peptide vaccine. CDR3 in amino acids: CASSPGQEYEQYF. CDR3 in DNA: TGTGCCAGCTCACCAGGACAGGAGTACGAGCAGTACTTC.